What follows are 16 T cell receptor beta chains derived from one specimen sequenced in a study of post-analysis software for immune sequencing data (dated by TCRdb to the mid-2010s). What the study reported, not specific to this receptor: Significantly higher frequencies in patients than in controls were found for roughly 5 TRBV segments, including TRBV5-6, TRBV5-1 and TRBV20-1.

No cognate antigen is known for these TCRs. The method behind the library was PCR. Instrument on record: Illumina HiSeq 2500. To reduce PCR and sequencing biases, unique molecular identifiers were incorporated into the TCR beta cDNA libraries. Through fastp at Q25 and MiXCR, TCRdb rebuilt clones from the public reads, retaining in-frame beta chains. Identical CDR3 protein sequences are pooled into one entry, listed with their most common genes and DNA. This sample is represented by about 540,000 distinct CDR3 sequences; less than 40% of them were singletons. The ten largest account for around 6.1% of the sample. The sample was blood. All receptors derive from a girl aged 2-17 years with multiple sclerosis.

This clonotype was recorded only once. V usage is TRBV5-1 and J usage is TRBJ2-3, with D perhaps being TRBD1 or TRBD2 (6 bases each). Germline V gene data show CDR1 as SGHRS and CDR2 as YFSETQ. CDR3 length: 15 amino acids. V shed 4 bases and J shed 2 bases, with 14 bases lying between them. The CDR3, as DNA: TGCGCCAGCAGCCAACTTCCGGGGGCCACAGATACGCAGTATTTT. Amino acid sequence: CASSQLPGATDTQYF.

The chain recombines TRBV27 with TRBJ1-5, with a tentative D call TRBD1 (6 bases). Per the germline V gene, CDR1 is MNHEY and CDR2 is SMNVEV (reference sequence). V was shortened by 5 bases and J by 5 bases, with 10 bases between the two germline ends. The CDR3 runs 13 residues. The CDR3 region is CASSTNRDQPQHF. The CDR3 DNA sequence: TGTGCCAGCAGTACAAACAGGGATCAGCCCCAGCATTTT.

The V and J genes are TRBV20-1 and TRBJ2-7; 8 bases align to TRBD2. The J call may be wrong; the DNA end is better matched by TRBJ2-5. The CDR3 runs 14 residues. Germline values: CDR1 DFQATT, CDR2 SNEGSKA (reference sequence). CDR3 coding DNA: TGCAGTGCCAATGCCGGGACGGGGGGGGAGACCCAGTACTTC. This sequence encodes CSANAGTGGETQYF.

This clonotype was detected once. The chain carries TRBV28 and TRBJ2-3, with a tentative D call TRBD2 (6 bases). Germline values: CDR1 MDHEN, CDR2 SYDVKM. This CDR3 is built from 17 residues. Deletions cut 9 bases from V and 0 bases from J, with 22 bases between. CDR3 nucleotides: TGTGCCAGTGTGCCCGGGAGCAGGGAAGGGAGCACAGATACGCAGTATTTT. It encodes CASVPGSREGSTDTQYF.

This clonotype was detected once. The CDR3 is CASSLGLLFGDTQYF. The DNA for the CDR3 is TGCGCCAGCAGCTTGGGGCTCCTGTTCGGAGATACGCAGTATTTT. The J gene is TRBJ2-3, the V gene TRBV5-1; no clear D gene. The CDR3 consists of 15 residues. The V gene's germline CDR1 is SGHRS and CDR2 YFSETQ. V was cut by 0 bases and J by 5 bases, with 13 bases left in between.

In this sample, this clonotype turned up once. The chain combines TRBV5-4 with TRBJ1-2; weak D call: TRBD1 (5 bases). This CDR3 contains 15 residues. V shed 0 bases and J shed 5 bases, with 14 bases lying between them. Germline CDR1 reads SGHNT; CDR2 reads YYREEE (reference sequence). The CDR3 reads CASSLDPQGGYGYTF. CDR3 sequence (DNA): TGTGCCAGCAGCTTGGATCCCCAGGGAGGGTATGGCTACACCTTC.

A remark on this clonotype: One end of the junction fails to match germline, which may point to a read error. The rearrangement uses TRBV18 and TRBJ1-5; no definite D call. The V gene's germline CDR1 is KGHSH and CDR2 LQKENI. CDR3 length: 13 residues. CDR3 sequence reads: CASSPPSNQPQHF. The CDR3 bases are TGTGCCAGCTCGCCACCGAGCAATCAGCCCCAGCATTTT.

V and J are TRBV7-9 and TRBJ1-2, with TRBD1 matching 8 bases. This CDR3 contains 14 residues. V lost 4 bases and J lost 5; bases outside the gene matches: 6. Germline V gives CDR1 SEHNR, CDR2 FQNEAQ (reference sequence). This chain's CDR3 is CASSYGQGKYGYTF. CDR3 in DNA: TGTGCCAGCAGCTATGGACAGGGCAAGTATGGCTACACCTTC.

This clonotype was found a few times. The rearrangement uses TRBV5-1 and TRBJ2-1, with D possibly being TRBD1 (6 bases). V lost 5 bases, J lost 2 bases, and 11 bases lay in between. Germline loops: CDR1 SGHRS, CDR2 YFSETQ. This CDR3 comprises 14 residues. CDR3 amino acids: CASRMDSPYNEQFF. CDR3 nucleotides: TGCGCCAGCAGGATGGACAGCCCCTACAATGAGCAGTTCTTC.

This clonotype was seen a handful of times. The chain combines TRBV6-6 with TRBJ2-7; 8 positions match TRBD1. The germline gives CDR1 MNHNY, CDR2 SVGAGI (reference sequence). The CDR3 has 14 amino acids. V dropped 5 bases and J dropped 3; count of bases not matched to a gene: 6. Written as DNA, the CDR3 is TGTGCCAGCAGTAAGGACAGGGTTCTCTACGAGCAGTACTTC. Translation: CASSKDRVLYEQYF.

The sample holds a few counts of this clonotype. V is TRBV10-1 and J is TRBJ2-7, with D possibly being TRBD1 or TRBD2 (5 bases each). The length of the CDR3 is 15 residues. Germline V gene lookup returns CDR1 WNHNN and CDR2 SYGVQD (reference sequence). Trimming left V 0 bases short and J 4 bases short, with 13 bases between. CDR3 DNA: TGCGCCAGCAGTGAGTCGGGGACGGAATTTTACGAGCAGTACTTC. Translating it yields CASSESGTEFYEQYF.

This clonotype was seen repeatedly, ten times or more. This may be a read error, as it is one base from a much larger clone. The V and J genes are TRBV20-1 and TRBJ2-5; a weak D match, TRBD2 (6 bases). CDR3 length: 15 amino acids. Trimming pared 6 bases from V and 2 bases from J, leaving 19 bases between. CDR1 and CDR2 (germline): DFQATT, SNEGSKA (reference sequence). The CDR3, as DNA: TGCAGTGCAGCCGCACGAGCGGGTACACAAGAGACCCAGTACTTC. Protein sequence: CSAAARAGTQETQYF.

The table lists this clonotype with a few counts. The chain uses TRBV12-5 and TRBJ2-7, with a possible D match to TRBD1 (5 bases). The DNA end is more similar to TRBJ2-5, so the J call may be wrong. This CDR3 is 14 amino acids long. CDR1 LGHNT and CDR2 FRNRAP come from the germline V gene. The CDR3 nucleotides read TGTGCTAGTGGGCGAGGACATCCCGCGGAGACCCAGTACTTC. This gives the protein CASGRGHPAETQYF.

The CDR3 nucleotides read TGCAGTGCTAGCGCCCTCGCCAGCAATGAGCAGTTCTTC. Its protein product is CSASALASNEQFF. J is TRBJ2-1 and V is TRBV20-1; unclear D gene. Germline-derived CDR1 and CDR2 are DFQATT and SNEGSKA (reference sequence). The CDR3 spans 13 residues. V was clipped by 3 bases and J by 6 bases, with 12 bases between them.

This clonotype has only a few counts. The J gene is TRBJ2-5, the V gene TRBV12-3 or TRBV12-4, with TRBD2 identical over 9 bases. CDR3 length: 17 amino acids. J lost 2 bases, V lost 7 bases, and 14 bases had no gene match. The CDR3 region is CASTLRGLAGGQETQYF. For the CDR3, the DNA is TGTGCCAGCACCCTGAGGGGACTAGCAGGGGGACAAGAGACCCAGTACTTC.

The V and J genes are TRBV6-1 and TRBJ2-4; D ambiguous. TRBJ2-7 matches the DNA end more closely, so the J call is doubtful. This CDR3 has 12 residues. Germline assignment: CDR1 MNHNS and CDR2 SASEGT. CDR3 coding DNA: TGTGCCAGCAGTGTCTATGACTACGAGCAGTACTTC. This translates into CASSVYDYEQYF.